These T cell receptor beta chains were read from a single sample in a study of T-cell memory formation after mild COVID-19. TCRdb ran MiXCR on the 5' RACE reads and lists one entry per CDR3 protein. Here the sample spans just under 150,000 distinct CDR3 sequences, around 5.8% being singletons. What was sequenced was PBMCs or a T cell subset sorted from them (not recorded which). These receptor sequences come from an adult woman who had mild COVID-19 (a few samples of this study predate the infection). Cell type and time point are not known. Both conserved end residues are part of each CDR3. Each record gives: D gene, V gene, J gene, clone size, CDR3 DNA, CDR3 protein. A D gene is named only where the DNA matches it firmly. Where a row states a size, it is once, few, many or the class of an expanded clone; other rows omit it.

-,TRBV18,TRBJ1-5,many,TGTGCCAGCTCAACGACCGGGACACCCACCGGGGCCCAGCATTTT,CASSTTGTPTGAQHF
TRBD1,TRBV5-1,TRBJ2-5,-,TGCGCCAGCAGCTGGGGGGACAGGGGGAACCAAGAGACCCAGTACTTC,CASSWGDRGNQETQYF
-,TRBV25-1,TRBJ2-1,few,TGTGCCAGCAGTGAATATAACCCCCCGGGTGGAATCTACAATGAGCAGTTCTTC,CASSEYNPPGGIYNEQFF
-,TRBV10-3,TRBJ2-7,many,TGTGCCATCAGCGTACAGGGCTACGAGCAGTACTTC,CAISVQGYEQYF
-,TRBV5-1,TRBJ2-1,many,TGCGCCAGCAGAGTAAGCGAGCGCTACAATGAGCAGTTCTTC,CASRVSERYNEQFF
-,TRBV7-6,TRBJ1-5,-,TGTGCCAGCAGCTTAGAGGGGGATGGCAATCAGCCCCAGCATTTT,CASSLEGDGNQPQHF
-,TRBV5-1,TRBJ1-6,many,TGCGCCAGCAGTCCTGGACGGACGAATTCACCCCTCCACTTT,CASSPGRTNSPLHF
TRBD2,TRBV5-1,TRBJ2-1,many,TGCGCCAGCAGCTTGGCCCAGCGGGGGGGCCAGTTAAAAAATGAGCAGTTCTTC,CASSLAQRGGQLKNEQFF
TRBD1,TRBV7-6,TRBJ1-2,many,TGTGCCAGCAGCAAGACAGGGGTGGGCCCCTATGGCTACACCTTC,CASSKTGVGPYGYTF
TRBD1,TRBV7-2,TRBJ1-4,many,TGTGCCAGCAGCTTACTGGGACAGGGGACGGAAAAACTGTTTTTT,CASSLLGQGTEKLFF
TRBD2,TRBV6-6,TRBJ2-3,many,TGTGCCAGCAGTCCGCCGAGCGGACTAGCGGGAAAATCTAGCACAGATACGCAGTATTTT,CASSPPSGLAGKSSTDTQYF
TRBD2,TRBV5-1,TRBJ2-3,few,TGCGCCAGCAGCTCACAATCTACTAGCGGCGCATACACAGATACGCAGTATTTT,CASSSQSTSGAYTDTQYF
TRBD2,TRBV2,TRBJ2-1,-,TGTGCCAGCAGTGCTGGGACTAGCGGGAGAGCCCCCTACAATGAGCAGTTCTTC,CASSAGTSGRAPYNEQFF
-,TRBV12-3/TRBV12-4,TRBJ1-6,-,TGTGCCAGCAGCGACGGGCCTGATAATTCACCCCTCCACTTT,CASSDGPDNSPLHF
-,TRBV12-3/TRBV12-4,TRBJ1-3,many,TGTGCCAGCAGTTTAGCGCAGACGGGCGGAGGGATAAACACCATATATTTT,CASSLAQTGGGINTIYF
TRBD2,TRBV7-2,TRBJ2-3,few,TGTGCCAGCAGCTTTTTTATCTCGGGAGGACTTGGCACAGATACGCAGTATTTT,CASSFFISGGLGTDTQYF
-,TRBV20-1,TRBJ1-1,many,TGCAGTGCTAGTATTGCACAGACCTTAGCCACTGAAGCTTTCTTT,CSASIAQTLATEAFF
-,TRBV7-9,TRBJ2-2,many,TGTGCCAGCAGCTTCCGGTGGGCCGGGGAGCTGTTTTTT,CASSFRWAGELFF
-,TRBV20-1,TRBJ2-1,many,TGCAGTGCTAGAGATCTAGGCAGTCACAGCCCCAATGAGCAGTTCTTC,CSARDLGSHSPNEQFF
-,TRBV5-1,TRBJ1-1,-,TGCGCCAGCAGCCCCTACAGGGTTGGGGCAACTGAAGCTTTCTTT,CASSPYRVGATEAFF
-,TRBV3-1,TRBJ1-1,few,TGTGCCAGCAGCCAAGTCGGCAACCCCACTGAAGCTTTCTTT,CASSQVGNPTEAFF
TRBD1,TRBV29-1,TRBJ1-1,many,TGCAGCGTTGAAACTTCCGGGACAGGGGCTTTCTTT,CSVETSGTGAFF